This passage covers 19 T cell receptor beta chains from one sample sequenced in a study of T-cell memory formation after mild COVID-19 (TCRdb year 2021). Receptors were amplified or captured by 5' RACE. Sequencing used an Illumina NovaSeq 6000. The public reads were run again by TCRdb, first through fastp at Q25 and then through MiXCR, and only productive beta chains were kept. Every distinct CDR3 protein forms one entry, paired with its most common genes and DNA. Here the sample has around 300,000 distinct CDR3 sequences; roughly a fifth occur a single time. 21% of the sample is held by the ten biggest clonotypes. The specimen sequenced was PBMCs or a T cell subset sorted from them (not recorded which). The receptors derive from a man in his late teens or twenties who had mild COVID-19 (a few samples of this study predate the infection). The sample titles of this study are shuffled in the database, so cell type and time point are left out; the donor was told from shared clones.

The chain couples TRBV5-1 to TRBJ2-1; 11 bases are shared with TRBD1. After removal of 3 bases from V and 7 bases from J, the junction contained 3 bases not matched to a gene. Germline V CDR1 and CDR2: SGHRS, YFSETQ. The CDR3 is made up of 14 amino acids. CDR3 nucleotides: TGCGCCAGCAGCTGGGGACAGGGGGAGAATGAGCAGTTCTTC. The encoded protein is CASSWGQGENEQFF.

The rearrangement uses TRBV6-2 or TRBV6-3 and TRBJ2-1; no firm D call. Trimming took 7 bases from V and 12 from J, leaving 16 bases between them. Germline values: CDR1 MNHEY, CDR2 SVGEGT. CDR3 length: 12 residues. This CDR3 reads CASTNGHFGQFF. CDR3 bases: TGTGCCAGCACCAACGGCCATTTCGGGCAGTTCTTC.

This chain connects TRBV11-3 to TRBJ1-2; a weak D match, TRBD1 (6 bases). This CDR3 has 17 residues. Trimming removed 5 bases at V and 2 bases at J, with 21 bases between. Per germline, CDR1 SGHNT and CDR2 YENEEA. CDR3 nucleotide sequence: TGTGCCAGCAGCGCACCCACGCACAGGGCCCTAAACTATGGCTACACCTTC. It is translated as CASSAPTHRALNYGYTF.

This clonotype showed up just a few times. The V gene is TRBV10-2, the J gene TRBJ2-5; D remains unclear. V shed 3 bases and J shed 2 bases, with 7 bases lying between them. This CDR3 comprises 13 residues. Per the germline V gene, CDR1 is WSHSY and CDR2 is SAAADI. The CDR3: CASSDQVQETQYF. The CDR3 region has the DNA TGCGCCAGCAGTGATCAGGTTCAAGAGACCCAGTACTTC.

V usage is TRBV7-2 and J usage is TRBJ2-1; D uncertain. V was clipped by 3 bases and J by 5 bases, with 8 bases between them. Germline V lookup: CDR1 SGHTA, CDR2 FQGNSA. The CDR3 runs to 13 residues. CDR3 residues: CASSLDVDNEQFF. The CDR3 coding sequence is TGTGCCAGCAGCTTGGATGTAGACAATGAGCAGTTCTTC.

This clonotype came up a few times. The rearrangement uses TRBV11-2 and TRBJ2-3, with D possibly TRBD2 on 6 matching bases. Per the germline V gene, CDR1 is SGHAT and CDR2 is FQNNGV. The V end lost 5 bases, the J end lost 0 bases, and 12 bases lay between the germline ends. The CDR3 covers 15 residues. CDR3 bases: TGTGCCAGCAGCCGCGGGGCCGTTAGCACAGATACGCAGTATTTT. This gives the protein CASSRGAVSTDTQYF.

This clonotype has more than one count but fewer than ten. The genes are TRBV5-1 and TRBJ2-5; tentative D call: TRBD1 (6 bases). This CDR3 has 13 amino acids. Germline CDR1 is SGHRS and CDR2 is YFSETQ. V was cut by 4 bases and J by 2 bases, with 9 bases left in between. The DNA of the CDR3 is TGCGCCAGCAGCATAACAGGGCAAGAGACCCAGTACTTC. It yields the protein CASSITGQETQYF.

The CDR3 region is CASSPQGASDTEAFF. Written as DNA, the CDR3 is TGTGCCAGCAGCCCACAGGGGGCATCTGACACTGAAGCTTTCTTT. The rearrangement uses TRBV14 and TRBJ1-1; TRBD1 matches at 9 bases. The CDR3 has 15 residues. The germline CDR1 and CDR2 sequences are SGHDN and FVKESK. Losses at the gene ends were 4 bases for V and 3 bases for J; bases not matched to a gene: 6.

This clonotype was recorded at least ten times. The V call is TRBV15, the J call TRBJ2-4; the D call may be TRBD1 or TRBD2 (5 bases each). V lost 0 bases and J 3 bases, leaving 12 bases between the germline ends. Germline values: CDR1 LNHNV, CDR2 YYDKDF (reference sequence). The CDR3 is made up of 16 amino acids. The DNA for the CDR3 is TGTGCCACCAGCAGAGATGTGACAGAGGGCAAAAACATTCAGTACTTC. Its translation: CATSRDVTEGKNIQYF.

V and J are TRBV7-9 and TRBJ1-2, with D perhaps matching TRBD1 (5 bases). The CDR3 runs to 14 residues. From germline, CDR1 is SEHNR and CDR2 FQNEAQ (reference sequence). V was clipped by 11 bases and J by 2 bases, with 18 bases between them. Written as DNA, the CDR3 is TGTGCCGGGGGGACCTCAGAACAGAACTATGGCTACACCTTC. As protein: CAGGTSEQNYGYTF.

The chain recombines TRBV9 with TRBJ2-1; 8 bases are a match to TRBD2. Per germline, CDR1 SGDLS and CDR2 YYNGEE. J lost 3 bases, V lost 4 bases, and 9 bases had no gene match. The CDR3 extends over 16 amino acids. The CDR3 reads CASSQSGRGDYNEQFF. The CDR3 DNA sequence: TGTGCCAGCAGCCAATCCGGGCGGGGGGACTACAATGAGCAGTTCTTC.

This clonotype was picked up a small number of times. V and J are TRBV29-1 and TRBJ2-1, with 8 bases aligning to TRBD1. Germline loops: CDR1 SQVTM, CDR2 ANQGSEA. The CDR3 has 14 amino acids. V lost 4 bases and J lost 9; bases outside the gene matches: 11. The CDR3 DNA reads TGCAGCGTTGGCGGGACAGGTCGTGAGAGTGAGCAGTTCTTC. Amino acids: CSVGGTGRESEQFF.

The table lists this clonotype with a few counts. The chain joins TRBV18 to TRBJ2-1; D not certain. In germline, CDR1 is KGHSH, CDR2 LQKENI. Trimming stripped 5 bases from V and 0 bases from J, with 8 bases between. The CDR3 consists of 14 residues. CDR3 nucleotide sequence: TGTGCCAGCTCATCGGATCGCTCCTACAATGAGCAGTTCTTC. Its translation is CASSSDRSYNEQFF.

This clonotype was observed a few times. The chain is built from TRBV5-1 and TRBJ2-7; D is uncertain. Trimming took 4 bases from V and 1 from J, leaving 12 bases between them. Germline CDR1 reads SGHRS; CDR2 reads YFSETQ. The CDR3 totals 14 residues. The CDR3 bases are TGCGCCAGCAGCCCCGACCCCTATTCCTACGAGCAGTACTTC. It encodes CASSPDPYSYEQYF.

V is TRBV7-9 and J is TRBJ2-3; perhaps TRBD2 as D (7 bases). V was pared by 1 base and J by 0 bases, with 11 bases between. There are 16 residues in the CDR3. Germline CDR1 SEHNR, CDR2 FQNEAQ (reference sequence). CDR3 protein: CASSLVGGQSTDTQYF. The CDR3 region has the DNA TGTGCCAGCAGCTTAGTGGGGGGGCAGAGCACAGATACGCAGTATTTT. The full variable domain, with the rest looked up from reference TRBV7-9 and TRBJ2-3, is DTGVSQNPRHKITKRGQNVTFRCDPISEHNRLYWYRQTLGQGPEFLTYFQNEAQLEKSRLLSDRFSAERPKGSFSTLEIQRTEQGDSAMYLCASSLVGGQSTDTQYFGPGTRLTVL.

The chain couples TRBV5-1 to TRBJ1-2, with TRBD1 matching 11 bases. J gave up 0 bases and V 3 bases, and 7 bases lay outside the gene matches. This CDR3 spans 17 amino acids. CDR1 is SGHRS and CDR2 is YFSETQ in the germline V gene. CDR3 in DNA: TGCGCCAGCAGCTCGGACAGGGGGCCCATCGCTAACTATGGCTACACCTTC. It specifies CASSSDRGPIANYGYTF.

V gene TRBV28 combines with J gene TRBJ2-1, with 8 nucleotides matching TRBD2. Germline CDR1 is MDHEN and CDR2 is SYDVKM. The CDR3 has 21 residues. With V trimmed by 1 base and J by 6 bases, 23 bases remained unmatched. The chain's CDR3 is CASSLYWRGTRTISAPNEQFF. CDR3 nucleotides: TGTGCCAGCAGTTTATATTGGCGAGGGACTAGGACCATAAGCGCACCCAATGAGCAGTTCTTC.

This clonotype was seen only a few times. V and J are TRBV12-3 or TRBV12-4 and TRBJ2-5; 12 positions match TRBD2. The V gene end was trimmed by 5 bases and the J gene end by 5 bases; junction bases not matched to a gene: 6. There are 15 residues in the CDR3. CDR3 loop: CASSGLAGRSETQYF. In DNA, the CDR3 is TGTGCCAGCAGTGGACTAGCGGGGCGGTCTGAGACCCAGTACTTC.

Only a few counts were recorded for this clonotype. The V and J genes are TRBV7-7 and TRBJ2-5, with 10 nucleotides matching TRBD2. The CDR3 is made up of 15 amino acids. Germline CDR1 SSHAT, CDR2 FNYEAQ (reference sequence). V shed 4 bases and J 5 bases; nucleotides not matched to a gene: 7. CDR3 residues: CASSSERSGGETQYF. CDR3 coding DNA: TGTGCCAGCAGCTCCGAACGTAGCGGGGGGGAGACCCAGTACTTC.